The clone carrying this TCR beta chain was picked up a small number of times. Its target is unknown. This record belongs to a study of blood T cells in healthy people across ages. Regarding the study as a whole: PBMCs went unsorted, and a conclusive naive versus antigen-experienced comparison was therefore prevented.

Peripheral blood, about 10 milliliters per donor, was collected. Total RNA, at least 6 micrograms per sample, was extracted from PBMCs. Trimming removed 5 bases from V and 5 bases from J, with 15 bases in between. Germline V CDR1 and CDR2: SGHTA, FQGNSA. CDR3 length: 14 amino acids. Primed by a sample-barcoded 5' primer and a J-beta primer mix, a second PCR proceeded for about 7 to 11 cycles. One entry per CDR3 protein, called by TCRdb with MiXCR from the 5' RACE reads. The sample records more than 500,000 distinct CDR3 sequences, 25% to 30% being singletons. This receptor was identified in a woman aged 65 to 85 in good health. This sequence joins TRBV7-2 and TRBJ2-5; D gene uncertain. Source material: blood. CDR3 protein: CASSRVRWAETQYF. CDR3 sequence (DNA): TGTGCCAGCAGCCGGGTCCGTTGGGCGGAGACCCAGTACTTC.